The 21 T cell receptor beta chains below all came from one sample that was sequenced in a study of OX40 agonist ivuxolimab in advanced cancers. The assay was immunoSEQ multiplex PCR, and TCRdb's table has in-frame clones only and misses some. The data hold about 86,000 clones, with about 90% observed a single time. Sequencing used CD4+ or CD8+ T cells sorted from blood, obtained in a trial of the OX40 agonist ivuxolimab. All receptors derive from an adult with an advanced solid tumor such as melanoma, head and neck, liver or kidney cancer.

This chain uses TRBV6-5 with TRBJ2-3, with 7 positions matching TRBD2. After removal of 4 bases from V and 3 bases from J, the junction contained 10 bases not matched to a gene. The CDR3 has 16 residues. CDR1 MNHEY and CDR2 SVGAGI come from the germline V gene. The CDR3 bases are TGTGCCAGCAGTTCTGCGGGAGCGATTCTAACAGATACGCAGTATTTT. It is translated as CASSSAGAILTDTQYF.

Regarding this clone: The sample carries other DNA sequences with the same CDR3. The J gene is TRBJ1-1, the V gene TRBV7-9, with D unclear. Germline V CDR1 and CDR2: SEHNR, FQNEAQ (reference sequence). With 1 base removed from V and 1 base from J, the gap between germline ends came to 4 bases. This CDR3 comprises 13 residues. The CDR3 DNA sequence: TGTGCCAGCAGCTTAGTTGGGAACACTGAAGCTTTCTTT. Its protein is CASSLVGNTEAFF.

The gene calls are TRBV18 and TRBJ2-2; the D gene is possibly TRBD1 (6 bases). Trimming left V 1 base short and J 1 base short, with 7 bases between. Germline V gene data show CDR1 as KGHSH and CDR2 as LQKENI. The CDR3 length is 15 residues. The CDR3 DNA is TGTGCCAGCTCACCACAGGGGGAGAACACCGGGGAGCTGTTTTTT. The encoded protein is CASSPQGENTGELFF.

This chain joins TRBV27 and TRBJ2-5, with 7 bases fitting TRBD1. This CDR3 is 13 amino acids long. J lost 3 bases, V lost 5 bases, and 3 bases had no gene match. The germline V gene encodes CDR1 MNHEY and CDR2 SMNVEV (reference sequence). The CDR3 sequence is CASSDTGEETQYF. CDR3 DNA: TGTGCCAGCAGTGATACAGGGGAAGAGACCCAGTACTTC.

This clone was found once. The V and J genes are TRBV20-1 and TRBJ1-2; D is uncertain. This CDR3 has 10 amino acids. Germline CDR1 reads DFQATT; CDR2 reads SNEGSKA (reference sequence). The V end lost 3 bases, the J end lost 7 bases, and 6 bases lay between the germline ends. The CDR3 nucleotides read TGCAGTGCTAGGTTTCGTGGCTACACCTTC. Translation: CSARFRGYTF.

CDR3 coding DNA: TGTGCCAGCAGCGAGGTTCTAGCGGGAGCGCGCTACGAGCAGTACTTC. Its protein product is CASSEVLAGARYEQYF. The chain recombines TRBV7-2 with TRBJ2-5; 10 nucleotides match TRBD2. The end of the DNA is better explained by TRBJ2-7, so the J call may be wrong. This CDR3 has 16 amino acids. Germline CDR1 reads SGHTA; CDR2 reads FQGNSA.

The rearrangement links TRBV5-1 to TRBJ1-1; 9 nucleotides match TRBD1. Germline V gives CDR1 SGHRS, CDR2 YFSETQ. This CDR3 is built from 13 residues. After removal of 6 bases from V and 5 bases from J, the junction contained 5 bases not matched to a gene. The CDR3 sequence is CASKGQGRTEAFF. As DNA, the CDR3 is TGCGCCAGCAAGGGACAGGGAAGGACTGAAGCTTTCTTT.

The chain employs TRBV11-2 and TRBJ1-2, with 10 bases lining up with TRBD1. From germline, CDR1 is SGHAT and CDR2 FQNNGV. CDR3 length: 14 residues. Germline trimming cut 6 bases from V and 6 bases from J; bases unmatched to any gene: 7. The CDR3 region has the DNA TGTGCCAGCAGACTTACCGGGACAGGGGATGGCTACACCTTC. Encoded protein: CASRLTGTGDGYTF.

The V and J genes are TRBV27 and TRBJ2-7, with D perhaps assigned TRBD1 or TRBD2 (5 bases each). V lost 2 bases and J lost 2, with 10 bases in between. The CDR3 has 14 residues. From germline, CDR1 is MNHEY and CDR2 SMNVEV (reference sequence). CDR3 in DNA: TGTGCCAGCAGTTTAGGGGACGGGACCTACGAGCAGTACTTC. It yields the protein CASSLGDGTYEQYF.

CDR3 loop: CASSLYAGQNYNEQFF. The CDR3, as DNA: TGCGCCAGCAGCTTGTACGCGGGACAAAACTACAATGAGCAGTTCTTC. This chain uses TRBV5-1 with TRBJ2-1, with D possibly being TRBD1 or TRBD2 (6 bases each). Germline CDR1 is SGHRS and CDR2 is YFSETQ. The CDR3 is 16 residues long. Trimming left V 1 base short and J 3 bases short, with 14 bases between.

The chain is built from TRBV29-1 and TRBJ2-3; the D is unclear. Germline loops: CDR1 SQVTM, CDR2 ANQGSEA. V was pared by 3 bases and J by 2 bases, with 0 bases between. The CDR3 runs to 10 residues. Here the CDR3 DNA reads TGCAGCGTTGACACAGATACGCAGTATTTT. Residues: CSVDTDTQYF.

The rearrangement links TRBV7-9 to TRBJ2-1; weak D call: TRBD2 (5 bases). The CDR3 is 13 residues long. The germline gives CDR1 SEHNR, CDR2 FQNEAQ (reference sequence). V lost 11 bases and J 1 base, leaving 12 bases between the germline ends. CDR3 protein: CAGREGSYNEQFF. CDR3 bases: TGTGCCGGGCGAGAGGGTTCCTACAATGAGCAGTTCTTC.

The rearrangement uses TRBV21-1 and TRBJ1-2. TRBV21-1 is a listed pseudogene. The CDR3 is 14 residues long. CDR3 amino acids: CASRLMTENYGYTF. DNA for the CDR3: TGTGCCAGCAGGCTTATGACCGAGAACTATGGCTACACCTTC.

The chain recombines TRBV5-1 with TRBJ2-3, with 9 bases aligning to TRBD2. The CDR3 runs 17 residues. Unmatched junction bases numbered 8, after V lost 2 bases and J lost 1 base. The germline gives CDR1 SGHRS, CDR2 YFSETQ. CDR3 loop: CASSFFGVAGGTDTQYF. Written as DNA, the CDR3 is TGCGCCAGCAGCTTCTTCGGTGTAGCGGGGGGCACAGATACGCAGTATTTT.

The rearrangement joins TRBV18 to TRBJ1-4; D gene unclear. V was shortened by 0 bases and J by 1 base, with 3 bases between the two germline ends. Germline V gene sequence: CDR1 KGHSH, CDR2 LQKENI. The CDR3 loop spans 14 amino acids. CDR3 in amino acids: CASSPPGTNEKLFF. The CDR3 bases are TGTGCCAGCTCACCACCAGGAACTAATGAAAAACTGTTTTTT.

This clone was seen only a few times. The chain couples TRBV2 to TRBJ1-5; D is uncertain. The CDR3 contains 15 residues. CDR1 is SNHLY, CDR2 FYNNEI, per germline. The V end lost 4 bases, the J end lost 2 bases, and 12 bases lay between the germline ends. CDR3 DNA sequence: TGTGCCAGCAGTGTGTCTCAGTTGGGCAATCAGCCCCAGCATTTT. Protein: CASSVSQLGNQPQHF.

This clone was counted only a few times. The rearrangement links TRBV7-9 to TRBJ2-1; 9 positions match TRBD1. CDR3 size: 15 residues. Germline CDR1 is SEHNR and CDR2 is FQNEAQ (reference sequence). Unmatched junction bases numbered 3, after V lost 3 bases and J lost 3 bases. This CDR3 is CASSLMDRGYNEQFF. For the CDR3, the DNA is TGTGCCAGCAGCTTGATGGACAGGGGCTACAATGAGCAGTTCTTC.

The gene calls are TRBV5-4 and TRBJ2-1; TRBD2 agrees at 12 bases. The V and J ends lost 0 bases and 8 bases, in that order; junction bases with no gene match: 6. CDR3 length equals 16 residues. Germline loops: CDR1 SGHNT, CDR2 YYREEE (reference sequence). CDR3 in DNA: TGTGCCAGCAGCTTGGATGGACTAGCGGGAATAGATGAGCAGTTCTTC. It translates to CASSLDGLAGIDEQFF.

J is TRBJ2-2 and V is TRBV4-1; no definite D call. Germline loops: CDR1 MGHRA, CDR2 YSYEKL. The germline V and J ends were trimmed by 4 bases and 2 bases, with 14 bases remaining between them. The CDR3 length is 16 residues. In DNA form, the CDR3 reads TGCGCCAGCAGCCCGAGAGGACCCAAAAACACCGGGGAGCTGTTTTTT. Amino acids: CASSPRGPKNTGELFF.

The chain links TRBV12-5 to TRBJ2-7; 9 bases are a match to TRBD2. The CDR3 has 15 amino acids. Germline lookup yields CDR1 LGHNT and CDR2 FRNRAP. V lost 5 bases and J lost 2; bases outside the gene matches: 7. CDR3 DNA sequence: TGTGCTAGTGGTATTAGCGGGAGAACCCCCTACGAGCAGTACTTC. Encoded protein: CASGISGRTPYEQYF.

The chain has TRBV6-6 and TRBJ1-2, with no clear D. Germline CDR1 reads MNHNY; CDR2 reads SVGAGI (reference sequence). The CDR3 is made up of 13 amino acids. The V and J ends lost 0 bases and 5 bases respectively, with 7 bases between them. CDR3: CASSYSGTYGYTF. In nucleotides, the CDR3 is TGTGCCAGCAGTTACTCTGGCACTTATGGCTACACCTTC.